This entry describes one T cell receptor beta chain. This receptor's antigen is unknown. Per-nucleotide qualities are absent, and no much larger clonotype sits a single base away. The CDR3 spans 15 residues, from the cysteine through the phenylalanine. The only DNA kept is the CDR3, 45 bases in frame from the first base. The germline V gene provides CDR1 SGHRS and CDR2 YFSETQ. V was cut back by 0 bases and J by 1 base, leaving a gap of 10 bases between them. CD4+ T cells from unexposed donors were collected before the COVID-19 pandemic (2011-2018). After approximately eleven days of culture, CD4+ T cells were isolated with the EasySep CD4+ T cell isolation kit. As cell numbers permitted, CD4+ T cells from unexposed donors were tested for reactivity to SARS-CoV-2 S and N and to four common cold coronavirus spike pools. About 1.8 million PBMCs per well were cultured in IMDM with about 4.9% human AB serum and about 10 IU/ml IL-2. Half of the culture medium was replaced with fresh IL-2-containing medium on days 3 and 7. Each peptide culture condition was generally run in triplicate replicate wells. Leukapheresis product for the unexposed donors was purchased commercially. PBMCs were isolated from leukapheresis product or whole blood by Ficoll-Paque PLUS gradient centrifugation. The PBMCs went either fresh into the expansion assay or into cryopreservation at -140 degrees C. The QIAamp Micro DNA Kit was used to extract genomic DNA from the CD4+ T cells.

This record belongs to a study of CD4 T cells in relation to SARS-CoV-2 and coronaviruses listed by TCRdb under 2021. Background for the entire study: In the ViraFEST assay, PBMCs were cultured with antigen for roughly ten days, after which TCR beta CDR3s were sequenced to identify clonal expansions specific to the antigen. An HIV-1 Nef peptide pool or a no-peptide culture served as the negative reference condition. Patient-derived lymphoblastoid cell lines were used to map the HLA restriction of shared crossreactive spike epitopes. At the level of individual TCR clonotypes, the study evaluated whether memory CD4+ T cells crossreact between the spike proteins of SARS-CoV-2 and those of common cold coronaviruses. Samples from a few pre-COVID donors and the naive versus memory experiments were sequenced with the Adaptive Biotechnologies TCR-sequencing kit; other data were Illumina-based. Expansion assays from other donors in the study were sequenced with a different, Illumina-based TCR-beta assay.

The library was made by the immunoSEQ multiplex PCR assay. The source study handled its data this way. During preprocessing, nonproductive sequences were removed, as were CDR3s that did not start with C, did not end with F or W, or were shorter than 7 amino acids. The MANAFEST web app identified antigen-specific clonotypes based on expansion compared with the reference and other culture wells. A clone was considered positive if significant expansion relative to the reference culture was observed in 2 of 3 replicate wells at an FDR below 0.05. A further requirement for positive clones was significant expansion compared with all other tandem wells, along with an odds ratio above 5. After three terminal residues were trimmed from each end, CDR3 homology was quantified as pairwise Levenshtein distance using the stringdist R package. TCRdb provides this immuneACCESS table in a form limited to in-frame rearrangements. Some clones are lacking; in checked studies, under half of them reflect an unresolved V gene, and why the rest are absent is not known. V, J and clone size are those of that table, while D and trimming were read from the DNA. The sample table shows over 25,000 clones, and around 84% are seen once. Approximately 22% of the sample is held by the ten biggest clonotypes.

Findings and caveats that apply to the study as a whole: Because the crossreactivity analysis focused on spike protein, crossreactivity against other viral proteins was not assessed. Small numbers of patients and of tested TCRs were a limitation of the study. Memory CD4+ clonotypes crossrecognizing SARS-CoV-2 and at least one common cold coronavirus spike were found in roughly three fifths of donors. Significantly weaker SARS-CoV-2-driven expansion was shown by crossreactive clones than by monoreactive clones, consistent with antigenic imprinting. No donor contributed both pre-pandemic and post-infection samples, which limited tracing the source of pre-existing responses.

The sample comprised CD4+ T cells from PBMCs, cultured in vitro. In this chain, TRBV5-1 is recombined with TRBJ2-5; too little of a D gene remains to name it. The sequence was obtained from a human donor in good health. The nucleotide sequence reads TGCGCCAGCAGCTTGGGGGGTGAGACCCAAGAGACCCAGTACTTC. Translated, it gives CASSLGGETQETQYF.